This T cell receptor (beta chain) was obtained from a study of human CD8 memory T cell subsets. Study-level results: Only a minimal degree of mutual overlap characterized stem-like memory and precursor exhausted T cell repertoires.

By UMI-labeled 5' RACE, the TCR beta libraries were made. Per the original data handling: The number of functional CDR3 beta clonotypes in each TCR beta library ranged from roughly 2,700 to 18,000. Reanalyzing the 5' RACE reads, TCRdb keeps one entry per CDR3 protein, without DNA. The V and J calls follow TCRdb's processing rather than the paper's. The sample totals about 5,500 distinct CDR3 sequences. The germline gives CDR1 MGHRA, CDR2 YSYEKL. The CDR3 is 15 residues long. This clonotype is called medium-sized based on its frequency. Its antigen is unidentified. The receptor was derived from a human donor in good health. The sequencing sample was made of CD8+ T cells from PBMCs. The chain is built from TRBV4-1 and TRBJ2-5; TCRdb names TRBD2, which stays unverified in the absence of DNA. CDR3 residues: CASSQAAGAQETQYF.